A selection of T cell receptor beta chains follows, all from one sample in a study of shared clonotypes between healthy human individuals. The assay was immunoSEQ multiplex PCR, and TCRdb's table has in-frame clones only and misses some. The sample includes some 1.5 million clones, around 98% seen only once; the top ten take about 0.4%. The sequenced sample was naive CD4+ T cells sorted from blood. The receptors were sampled from a man aged 30-40 years in good health. Each CDR3 is given with its conserved first and last residue. D genes are given only for firm matches. Size tells how often a clone was seen (once, few, many) or the class of an expanded clone, and some rows leave it out.

abundance,v_gene,d_gene,j_gene,CDR3nt,CDR3aa
.,TRBV7-8,.,TRBJ2-1,TGTGCCAGCAGAAACCTTACCCGGGACAACAATGAGCAGTTCTTC,CASRNLTRDNNEQFF
.,TRBV5-4,TRBD2,TRBJ2-7,TGTGTCAGCAGCGTTAGCGGGAGCCACGAGCAGTACTTC,CVSSVSGSHEQYF
.,TRBV29-1,TRBD1,TRBJ1-2,TGCAGCGTTGATGAGGGACAGGGGGCTTCGACCTTC,CSVDEGQGASTF
.,TRBV7-2,TRBD2,TRBJ2-7,TGTGCCAGCAGCTTAGCGCTGCAGATAGCGGGAGGGTATTTCCCCTACGAGCAGTACTTC,CASSLALQIAGGYFPYEQYF
.,TRBV19,.,TRBJ2-7,TGTGCCAGTAGTATAGGGGCAGGGCCTTACGAGCAGTACTTC,CASSIGAGPYEQYF
once,TRBV5-1,TRBD2,TRBJ2-3,TGCGCCAGCAGCCCGGGACTAGCGGGCTTCACAGATACGCAGTATTTT,CASSPGLAGFTDTQYF
.,TRBV27,.,TRBJ1-1,TGTGCCAGCAGCCGTATGGGGCTGGGAACTGAAGCTTTCTTT,CASSRMGLGTEAFF
.,TRBV7-9,.,TRBJ1-5,TGTGCCAGCACCTTGGATATCGGGCCCCAGCATTTT,CASTLDIGPQHF
.,TRBV29-1,.,TRBJ2-2,TGCAGCGTTTTGACAGGCCTAATCGCGAACACCGGGGAGCTGTTTTTT,CSVLTGLIANTGELFF
.,TRBV5-5,TRBD1,TRBJ1-1,TGTGCCAGCAGTTCCGCAGGGGGCACTGAAGCTTTCTTT,CASSSAGGTEAFF
once,TRBV6-6,.,TRBJ2-7,TGTGCCAGCAGTTATACAGCCTCCCAGCAGTACTTC,CASSYTASQQYF
once,TRBV6-5,.,TRBJ1-3,TGTGCCACCTCCGGTCAGGCCACTGGAAACACCATATATTTT,CATSGQATGNTIYF
.,TRBV6-1,.,TRBJ1-5,TGTGCCAGCACCCCTAACGGGAGCAATCAGCCCCAGCATTTT,CASTPNGSNQPQHF
.,TRBV28,TRBD2,TRBJ2-7,TGTGCCAGCAGTTCCCCAGCGGGATTCGGCGAGCAGTACTTC,CASSSPAGFGEQYF
.,TRBV5-1,TRBD1,TRBJ1-2,TGCGCCAGCAGCCCCGACAGGGGTTACGGGGGCTACACCTTC,CASSPDRGYGGYTF
.,TRBV9,.,TRBJ2-1,TGTGCCAGCAGCGTAGCCGGGGCCTACAATGAGCAGTTCTTC,CASSVAGAYNEQFF
.,TRBV18,.,TRBJ2-5,TGTGCCAGCTCAAACGGAGAGACCCAGTACTTC,CASSNGETQYF
once,TRBV15,.,TRBJ1-5,TGTGCCACCAGCAAAGGAGCCGCCGGCAATCAGCCCCAGCATTTT,CATSKGAAGNQPQHF
.,TRBV5-6,.,TRBJ2-2,TGTGCCAGCAGCCCGGGAGATCTACACCCGGCGACCGGGGAGCTGTTTTTT,CASSPGDLHPATGELFF
.,TRBV9,.,TRBJ2-7,TGTGCCAGCAGCCCTTCTCCAGGGGCTAAGGCCTACGAGCAGTACTTC,CASSPSPGAKAYEQYF
.,TRBV9,TRBD2,TRBJ2-3,TGTGCCAGCAGCGCCGTAGCGGGAGGGCCCCCAGATACGCAGTATTTT,CASSAVAGGPPDTQYF
.,TRBV28,.,TRBJ1-2,TGTGCCATCCAAAGGCAGGGAAGGGGTGGCTACACCTTC,CAIQRQGRGGYTF
.,TRBV4-3,.,TRBJ1-4,TGCGCCAGCAGCCAAGGAGGGGAAAAACTGTTTTTT,CASSQGGEKLFF
.,TRBV7-2,.,TRBJ1-5,TGTGCCAGCAGCTTATCGGGAGGCAATCAGCCCCAGCATTTT,CASSLSGGNQPQHF
.,TRBV7-8,.,TRBJ1-3,TGTGCCAGCAGCTTAGCCAGGGCTGGAAACACCATATATTTT,CASSLARAGNTIYF
once,TRBV2,.,TRBJ2-2,TGTGCCATAAGACAGGCCACCGGGGAGCTGTTTTTT,CAIRQATGELFF
.,TRBV9,TRBD2,TRBJ2-1,TGTGCCAGCAGCGTATGGGCCGGGACTAGCGGCAATGAGCAGTTCTTC,CASSVWAGTSGNEQFF
.,TRBV7-7,TRBD2,TRBJ2-7,TGTGCTAGCAGTTCCGGACTAGCGGGGACCTACGAGCAGTACTTC,CASSSGLAGTYEQYF
.,TRBV5-1,.,TRBJ1-3,TGCGCCAGCAGCTTGGTGCCAGGGACAGGAAACACCATATATTTT,CASSLVPGTGNTIYF